These T cell receptor beta chains were read from a single sample in a study of T cell responses to AZD1222 COVID-19 vaccine. Data came from immunoSEQ multiplex PCR; TCRdb stores just in-frame clones and leaves some out. The table has some 100,000 clones, about 87% seen once. Here the sequenced sample was peripheral blood, taken on day 0 of AZD1222 vaccination. These receptors originate from an adult in good health. Each CDR3 is given with its conserved first and last residue. A D gene is named only where the DNA matches it firmly. Expanded clones are given a class, and other clones once, few, many or no size at all.

TRBJ1-4 - 13 TRBV4-2 - CASSQNGWEKLFF TGTGCCAGCAGCCAAAATGGGTGGGAAAAACTGTTTTTT
TRBJ1-1 - 18 TRBV28 - CASSLGGFGVAQNTEAFF TGTGCCAGCAGTTTAGGGGGTTTCGGGGTCGCCCAAAACACTGAAGCTTTCTTT
TRBJ1-2 - 15 TRBV3-1/TRBV3-2 - CASSQERDRLSAYTF TGTGCCAGCAGCCAAGAGCGTGACCGTCTATCGGCTTACACCTTC
TRBJ1-1 - 14 TRBV7-9 - CASSSLAGGSGAFF TGTGCCAGCAGCTCCCTGGCCGGGGGCAGTGGCGCTTTCTTT
TRBJ2-2 TRBD2 16 TRBV7-2 - CASNRPSGSGTGELFF TGTGCCAGCAACAGACCGAGCGGGAGTGGCACCGGGGAGCTGTTTTTT
TRBJ1-3 - 15 TRBV9 once CASSVEDFSGNTIYF TGTGCCAGCAGCGTCGAGGACTTCTCTGGAAACACCATATATTTT
TRBJ1-2 - 15 TRBV7-2 once CASSLRGSTNYGYTF TGTGCCAGCAGCTTAAGGGGTTCCACTAACTATGGCTACACCTTC
TRBJ2-1 TRBD2 17 TRBV18 - CASSPPRLAGGPNEQFF TGTGCCAGCTCACCACCGAGACTAGCGGGAGGGCCGAATGAGCAGTTCTTC
TRBJ2-7 - 12 TRBV7-2 - CASSHLVHEQYF TGTGCCAGCAGCCACTTAGTCCACGAGCAGTACTTC
TRBJ1-2 TRBD1 14 TRBV15 - CATSRDRGRYGYTF TGTGCCACCAGCAGAGACAGGGGGCGATATGGCTACACCTTC
TRBJ2-3 - 14 TRBV7-2 - CASSPGRSTDTQYF TGTGCCAGCAGCCCTGGACGTAGCACAGATACGCAGTATTTT
TRBJ2-2 - 11 TRBV9 - CASSDPRELFF TGTGCCAGCAGCGACCCCAGGGAGCTGTTTTTT
TRBJ1-4 - 16 TRBV14 few CASSPVHVSTNEKLFF TGTGCCAGCAGCCCCGTTCACGTATCAACTAATGAAAAACTGTTTTTT
TRBJ2-4 - 13 TRBV6-2/TRBV6-3 - CASSLANKNIQYF TGTGCCAGCAGCCTAGCTAATAAAAACATTCAGTACTTC
TRBJ2-7 - 13 TRBV5-6 - CASSLNRAYEQYF TGTGCCAGCAGCTTAAACAGGGCGTACGAGCAGTACTTC
TRBJ1-2 - 13 TRBV12-3/TRBV12-4 - CASHLGRAGGYTF TGTGCCAGCCACCTCGGGCGGGCAGGAGGCTACACCTTC
TRBJ1-5 - 15 TRBV6-5 - CASSSVLNSNQPQHF TGTGCCAGCAGTTCCGTTTTAAATAGCAATCAGCCCCAGCATTTT
TRBJ2-7 - 12 TRBV6-2/TRBV6-3 - CASSYSRYEQYF TGTGCCAGCAGTTACTCACGTTACGAGCAGTACTTC
TRBJ1-5 - 14 TRBV2 - CASRTGLGGQPQHF TGTGCCAGCAGGACCGGACTGGGGGGTCAGCCCCAGCATTTT
TRBJ2-1 TRBD1 16 TRBV24-1 - CATSDPAGDRFDEQFF TGTGCCACCAGTGATCCGGCCGGGGACAGGTTCGATGAGCAGTTCTTC
TRBJ1-2 - 15 TRBV7-2 - CASSAMATGPYGYTF TGTGCCAGCAGCGCGATGGCGACAGGCCCTTATGGCTACACCTTC